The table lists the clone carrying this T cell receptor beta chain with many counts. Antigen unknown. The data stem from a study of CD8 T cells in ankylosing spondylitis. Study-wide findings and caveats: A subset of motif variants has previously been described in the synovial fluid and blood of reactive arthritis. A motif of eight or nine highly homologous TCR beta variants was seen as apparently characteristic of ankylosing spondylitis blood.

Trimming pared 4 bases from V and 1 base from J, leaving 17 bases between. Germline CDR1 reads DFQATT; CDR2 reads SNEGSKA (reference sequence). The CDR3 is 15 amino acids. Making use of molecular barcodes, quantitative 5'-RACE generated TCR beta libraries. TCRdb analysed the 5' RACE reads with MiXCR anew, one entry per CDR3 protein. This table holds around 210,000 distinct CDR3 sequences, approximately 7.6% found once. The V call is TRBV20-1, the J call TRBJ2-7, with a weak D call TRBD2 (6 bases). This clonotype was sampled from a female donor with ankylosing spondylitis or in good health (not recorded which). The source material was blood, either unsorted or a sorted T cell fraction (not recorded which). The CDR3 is CSAKGLGGWSYEQYF. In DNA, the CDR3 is TGCAGTGCTAAGGGACTTGGAGGATGGTCCTACGAGCAGTACTTC.